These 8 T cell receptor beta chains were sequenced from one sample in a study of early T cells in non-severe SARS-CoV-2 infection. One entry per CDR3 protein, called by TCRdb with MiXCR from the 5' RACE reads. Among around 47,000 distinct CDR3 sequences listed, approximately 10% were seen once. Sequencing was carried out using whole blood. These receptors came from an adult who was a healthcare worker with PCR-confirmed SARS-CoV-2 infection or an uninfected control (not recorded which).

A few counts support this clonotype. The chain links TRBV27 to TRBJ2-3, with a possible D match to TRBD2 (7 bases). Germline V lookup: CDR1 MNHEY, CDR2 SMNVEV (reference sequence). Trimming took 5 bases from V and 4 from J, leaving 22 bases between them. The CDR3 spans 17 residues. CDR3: CASSRRSTWGGADTQYF. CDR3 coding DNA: TGTGCCAGCAGTCGCCGGTCAACTTGGGGGGGCGCAGATACGCAGTATTTT.

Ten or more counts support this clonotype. The CDR3 region has the DNA TGTGCCAGCAGCCGGGACAGAGACACCGGGGAGCTGTTTTTT. It codes for CASSRDRDTGELFF. This chain connects TRBV11-2 to TRBJ2-2, with 7 bases matching TRBD1. J lost 3 bases, V lost 5 bases, and 3 bases had no gene match. Germline V gene data show CDR1 as SGHAT and CDR2 as FQNNGV. The CDR3 consists of 14 residues.

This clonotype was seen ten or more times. CDR3: CSAGSLAGAYTDTQYF. The CDR3 DNA is TGCAGTGCTGGGTCCCTAGCGGGGGCCTACACAGATACGCAGTATTTT. The chain links TRBV20-1 to TRBJ2-3, with 10 nucleotides matching TRBD2. V was pared by 5 bases and J by 2 bases, with 10 bases of the junction left unmatched. Germline-derived CDR1 and CDR2 are DFQATT and SNEGSKA (reference sequence). The CDR3 is 16 amino acids.

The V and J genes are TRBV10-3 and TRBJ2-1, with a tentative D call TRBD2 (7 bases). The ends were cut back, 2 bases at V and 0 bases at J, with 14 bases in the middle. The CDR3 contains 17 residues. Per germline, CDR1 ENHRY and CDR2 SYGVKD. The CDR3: CAISEPEGGASYNEQFF. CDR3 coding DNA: TGTGCCATCAGTGAGCCGGAGGGGGGGGCCTCCTACAATGAGCAGTTCTTC.

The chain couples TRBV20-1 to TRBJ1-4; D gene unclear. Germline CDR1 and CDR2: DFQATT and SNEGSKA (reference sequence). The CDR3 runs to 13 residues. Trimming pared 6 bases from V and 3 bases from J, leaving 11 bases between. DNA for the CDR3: TGCAGTGCCTTCGACCGGGCTAATGAAAAACTGTTTTTT. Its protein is CSAFDRANEKLFF.

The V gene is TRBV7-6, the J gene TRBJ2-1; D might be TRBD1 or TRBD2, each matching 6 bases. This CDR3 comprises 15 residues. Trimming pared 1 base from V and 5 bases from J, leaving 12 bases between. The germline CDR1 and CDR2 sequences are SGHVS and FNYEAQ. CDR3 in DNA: TGTGCCAGCAGCTTAGAGGGGGGATTTAACAATGAGCAGTTCTTC. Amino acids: CASSLEGGFNNEQFF.

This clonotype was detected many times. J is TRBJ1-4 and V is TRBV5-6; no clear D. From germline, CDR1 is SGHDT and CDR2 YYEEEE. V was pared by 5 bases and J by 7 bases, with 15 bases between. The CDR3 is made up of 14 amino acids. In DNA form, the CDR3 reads TGTGCCAGCAGATACGCAGGAGGATTTGAAAAACTGTTTTTT. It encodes CASRYAGGFEKLFF.

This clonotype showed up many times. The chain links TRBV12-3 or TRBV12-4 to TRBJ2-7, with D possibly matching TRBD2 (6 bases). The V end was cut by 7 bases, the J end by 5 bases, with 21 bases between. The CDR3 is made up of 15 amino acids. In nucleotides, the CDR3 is TGTGCCAGCAACCGCGCACATGCAGGGAGGAACGAGCAGTACTTC. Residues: CASNRAHAGRNEQYF.